Following are 27 T cell receptor beta chains from one sample sequenced in a study of cytomegalovirus exposure and HLA in healthy donors. The PCR made use of 60 Vbeta and 13 Jbeta primers. Method: immunoSEQ multiplex PCR; TCRdb's copy keeps in-frame clones and lacks some. The sample lists more than 95,000 clones; 79% were seen once. The specimen was PBMCs. All receptors derive from a man in his thirties or forties in good health and CMV-seropositive.

On this clone: A junction boundary mismatches the germline segment, possibly from a read error. The chain uses TRBV7-9 and TRBJ2-1; 9 bases are shared with TRBD2. The CDR3 has 16 residues. Germline V CDR1 and CDR2: SEHNR, FQNEAQ (reference sequence). CDR3 sequence: CSSSPPPGLARNEQFF. The CDR3 nucleotides read TGTTCCAGCAGCCCACCTCCGGGACTAGCAAGGAATGAGCAGTTCTTC.

The chain employs TRBV28 and TRBJ2-5, with D possibly matching TRBD1 (5 bases). The CDR3 length is 13 residues. Germline V lookup: CDR1 MDHEN, CDR2 SYDVKM. Trimming cost V 1 base and J 5 bases, with 8 bases left between them. CDR3 sequence reads: CASSLLGAETQYF. CDR3 DNA sequence: TGTGCCAGCAGTTTATTAGGGGCGGAGACCCAGTACTTC.

The V and J genes are TRBV12-5 and TRBJ1-5; no firm D call. V was pared by 5 bases and J by 7 bases, with 12 bases between. Looked up from germline, CDR1 is LGHNT and CDR2 is FRNRAP. The CDR3 is 13 residues long. This CDR3 is CASGLLSVQPQHF. The CDR3 region has the DNA TGTGCTAGTGGTCTCCTTTCAGTGCAGCCCCAGCATTTT.

The table lists this clone with a few counts. The CDR3 protein is CASRGGGAGETQYF. The DNA for the CDR3 is TGTGCCAGCAGGGGCGGGGGGGCCGGGGAGACCCAGTACTTC. V usage is TRBV5-4 and J usage is TRBJ2-5; 9 bases align to TRBD2. The CDR3 consists of 14 residues. Germline CDR1 and CDR2: SGHNT and YYREEE (reference sequence). The V and J ends lost 5 bases and 5 bases, in that order; junction bases with no gene match: 7.

This rearrangement joins TRBV30 to TRBJ2-2, with a possible D match to TRBD2 (5 bases). The CDR3 loop spans 13 amino acids. Germline values: CDR1 GTSNPN, CDR2 SVGIG (reference sequence). V was shortened by 3 bases and J by 3 bases, with 8 bases between the two germline ends. CDR3 sequence reads: CAWSVLDTGELFF. The DNA of the CDR3 is TGTGCCTGGAGCGTACTAGACACCGGGGAGCTGTTTTTT.

A remark on this clone: One junction end disagrees with the germline gene, perhaps due to a read error. V gene TRBV18 combines with J gene TRBJ1-4; 9 bases match TRBD1. Looked up from germline, CDR1 is KGHSH and CDR2 is LQKENI. The CDR3 is 13 amino acids. CDR3 sequence reads: CASSPDRGSGSVF. The CDR3 region has the DNA TGTGCCAGCTCTCCCGACAGGGGGAGTGGCAGCGTTTTT.

The chain uses TRBV28 and TRBJ2-7; TRBD1 aligns across 8 bases. With 7 bases clipped from V and 7 bases from J, the junction kept 15 bases outside the gene matches. The CDR3 has 15 residues. Per the germline V gene, CDR1 is MDHEN and CDR2 is SYDVKM. DNA of the CDR3: TGTGCCAGCATAGGGATCGACAGGGGTTTGGGAGAGCAGTACTTC. It codes for CASIGIDRGLGEQYF. The full variable domain, with the rest looked up from reference TRBV28 and TRBJ2-7, is DVKVTQSSRYLVKRTGEKVFLECVQDMDHENMFWYRQDPGLGLRLIYFSYDVKMKEKGDIPEGYSVSREKKERFSLILESASTNQTSMYLCASIGIDRGLGEQYFGPGTRLTVT.

The chain couples TRBV25-1 to TRBJ2-7, with D possibly matching TRBD2 (6 bases). V lost 3 bases to trimming and J lost 5 bases, with 20 bases between them. The CDR3 is 16 residues long. The V gene's germline CDR1 is MGHDK and CDR2 SYGVNS. The DNA of the CDR3 is TGTGCCAGCAGTGATCATATGGCCCTCTCGGGGGACGAGCAGTACTTC. The encoded protein is CASSDHMALSGDEQYF.

This sequence joins TRBV11-3 and TRBJ2-1; D is unclear. Trimming took off 5 bases at V and 7 bases at J, with 6 bases between the two ends. Looked up from germline, CDR1 is SGHNT and CDR2 is YENEEA. The CDR3 runs 11 residues. In nucleotides, the CDR3 is TGTGCCAGCAGCCGCGCGAATGAGCAGTTCTTC. Protein: CASSRANEQFF. Full variable domain (outside the CDR3, taken from reference TRBV11-3 and TRBJ2-1): EAGVVQSPRYKIIEKKQPVAFWCNPISGHNTLYWYLQNLGQGPELLIRYENEEAVDDSQLPKDRFSAERLKGVDSTLKIQPAELGDSAVYLCASSRANEQFFGPGTRLTVL.

Turning to this clone: At one end, the junction sequence differs from germline, possibly due to a read error. Within the sample, other DNA sequences also encode this same CDR3. The genes are TRBV7-2 and TRBJ1-4; TRBD1 agrees at 10 bases. The CDR3 runs to 15 residues. The germline V gene encodes CDR1 SGHTA and CDR2 FQGNSA. Here the CDR3 reads CASSPATGGDEKLFF. CDR3 DNA: TGTGCCAGCAGTCCTGCGACAGGGGGCGATGAAAAGCTGTTTTTT.

The gene calls are TRBV27 and TRBJ1-4; 8 positions agree with TRBD1. This CDR3 comprises 14 residues. V was pared by 2 bases and J by 7 bases, with 3 bases of the junction left unmatched. Germline V gives CDR1 MNHEY, CDR2 SMNVEV (reference sequence). CDR3 region: CASSLQGATEKLFF. CDR3 DNA: TGTGCCAGCAGTTTACAGGGGGCAACTGAAAAACTGTTTTTT.

The chain is built from TRBV30 and TRBJ1-2; no clear D. This CDR3 spans 13 amino acids. Germline values: CDR1 GTSNPN, CDR2 SVGIG (reference sequence). V was shortened by 4 bases and J by 1 base, with 10 bases between the two germline ends. CDR3 residues: CAWTGEDNYGYTF. The CDR3 region has the DNA TGTGCCTGGACGGGAGAAGATAACTATGGCTACACCTTC.

This chain uses TRBV5-4 with TRBJ1-4, with D possibly matching TRBD1 (5 bases). The CDR3 is 17 residues long. Germline loops: CDR1 SGHNT, CDR2 YYREEE (reference sequence). V was cut by 0 bases and J by 2 bases, with 14 bases left in between. CDR3 sequence: CASSLAPGWGTNEKLFF. The CDR3 bases are TGTGCCAGCAGCTTGGCCCCAGGATGGGGCACTAATGAAAAACTGTTTTTT.

This chain uses TRBV27 with TRBJ1-2; no firm D call. The germline V gene encodes CDR1 MNHEY and CDR2 SMNVEV (reference sequence). The CDR3 is 14 residues long. Between the trimmed V and J ends, which lost 2 bases and 5 bases, there was a span of 12 bases. The CDR3 region has the DNA TGTGCCAGCAGTTTAGTCCCGGGAATTTATGGCTACACCTTC. As protein: CASSLVPGIYGYTF.

The gene calls are TRBV4-1 and TRBJ1-2; D might be TRBD1 (5 bases). Trimming removed 1 base at V and 4 bases at J, with 13 bases between. Germline V lookup: CDR1 MGHRA, CDR2 YSYEKL. The CDR3 extends over 15 amino acids. Written as DNA, the CDR3 is TGCGCCAGCAGCCAAGCCAGGGAATTTGGCTATGGCTACACCTTC. It is translated as CASSQAREFGYGYTF.

On this clone: A junction end diverges from the germline sequence, so it may reflect a read error. The chain uses TRBV7-9 and TRBJ1-1; D uncertain. CDR3 size: 17 residues. The germline gives CDR1 SEHNR, CDR2 FQNEAQ (reference sequence). The CDR3 nucleotides are TGTTCCAGCAGGCATCGGGTCCCCGGTCGCCTAAACACTGAAGCTTTCTTT. It yields the protein CSSRHRVPGRLNTEAFF.

The V gene is TRBV15, the J gene TRBJ1-1; D might be TRBD1 (5 bases). The germline V and J ends were trimmed by 0 bases and 5 bases, with 13 bases remaining between them. This CDR3 is 15 amino acids long. The germline gives CDR1 LNHNV, CDR2 YYDKDF (reference sequence). Written as DNA, the CDR3 is TGTGCCACCAGCAGAGATCTCCCAGGGATAACTGAAGCTTTCTTT. Translated: CATSRDLPGITEAFF.

This clone was seen just once. The chain joins TRBV7-2 to TRBJ2-3; D might be TRBD2 (6 bases). The germline V gene has CDR1 SGHTA and CDR2 FQGNSA. V lost 2 bases, J lost 10 bases, and 10 bases lay in between. This CDR3 contains 12 residues. The CDR3 protein is CASSLPGVAQYF. The CDR3 bases are TGTGCCAGCAGCTTACCGGGGGTTGCGCAGTATTTT.

The gene calls are TRBV29-1 and TRBJ1-1; no definite D call. V was trimmed by 3 bases and J by 1 base, leaving 21 bases between them. CDR1 and CDR2 (germline): SQVTM, ANQGSEA. The CDR3 covers 17 residues. The CDR3 DNA follows: TGCAGCGTTGAGGCCCCCACGGGAGGGCACGCGAACACTGAAGCTTTCTTT. This encodes CSVEAPTGGHANTEAFF.

This clone was seen a handful of times. The chain links TRBV7-9 to TRBJ1-2, with D tentatively TRBD1 (5 bases). Looked up from germline, CDR1 is SEHNR and CDR2 is FQNEAQ (reference sequence). The CDR3 extends over 15 amino acids. V was trimmed by 3 bases and J by 8 bases, leaving 19 bases between them. The CDR3 reads CASSFRQGPTDGYTF. In DNA form, the CDR3 reads TGTGCCAGCAGCTTCCGGCAGGGCCCAACCGACGGCTACACCTTC. The full variable domain, completed using reference TRBV7-9 and TRBJ1-2, is DTGVSQNPRHKITKRGQNVTFRCDPISEHNRLYWYRQTLGQGPEFLTYFQNEAQLEKSRLLSDRFSAERPKGSFSTLEIQRTEQGDSAMYLCASSFRQGPTDGYTFGSGTRLTVV.

The J gene is TRBJ2-5, the V gene TRBV9; D may be TRBD2 (6 bases). The germline V and J ends were trimmed by 8 bases and 4 bases, with 15 bases remaining between them. The CDR3 sequence is 13 residues long. CDR1 is SGDLS, CDR2 YYNGEE, per germline. Here the CDR3 reads CASSRGFIETQYF. The CDR3 DNA reads as TGTGCCAGTTCCCGGGGGTTTATAGAGACCCAGTACTTC.

The V gene is TRBV19, the J gene TRBJ2-7, with TRBD2 matching over 7 bases. This CDR3 has 14 amino acids. Germline V lookup: CDR1 LNHDA, CDR2 SQIVND (reference sequence). V lost 5 bases and J lost 3; bases outside the gene matches: 7. Here the CDR3 reads CASSYGGNSYEQYF. In DNA, the CDR3 is TGTGCCAGTAGTTACGGGGGGAATAGCTACGAGCAGTACTTC.

The chain combines TRBV18 with TRBJ1-1; 7 bases are a match to TRBD1. V shed 1 base, J shed 8 bases, and the junction held 7 bases outside the gene matches. This CDR3 is built from 14 residues. Germline CDR1 and CDR2: KGHSH and LQKENI. CDR3 protein: CASSPQGAVPEAFF. The CDR3 DNA follows: TGTGCCAGCTCACCACAGGGGGCGGTCCCAGAAGCTTTCTTT.

The rearrangement joins TRBV6-5 to TRBJ2-5; 12 positions match TRBD1. Near its end, the DNA agrees better with TRBJ2-7, so the J call may be wrong. This CDR3 region has 14 residues. Per germline, CDR1 MNHEY and CDR2 SVGAGI. This CDR3 reads CASSRDRGLYEQYF. In nucleotides, the CDR3 is TGTGCCAGCAGTCGGGACAGGGGGCTCTACGAGCAGTACTTC.

As to this clone: A junction boundary mismatches the germline segment, possibly from a read error. This chain links TRBV10-3 with TRBJ2-6; maybe TRBD1 (5 bases). Germline V lookup: CDR1 ENHRY, CDR2 SYGVKD. This CDR3 region has 16 residues. CDR3 amino acids: CAISEPRNSGANGLTF. The CDR3 DNA reads as TGTGCCATCAGTGAACCGCGAAACTCTGGGGCCAACGGCCTGACTTTC.

This sequence joins TRBV9 and TRBJ1-1; 7 bases are a match to TRBD1. The CDR3 sequence is 16 residues long. V lost 4 bases and J lost 0; bases outside the gene matches: 9. Germline V gene data show CDR1 as SGDLS and CDR2 as YYNGEE. The CDR3 loop reads CASSPRDSTMNTEAFF. The CDR3 coding sequence is TGTGCCAGCAGCCCCCGGGACAGCACTATGAACACTGAAGCTTTCTTT.

This clone was seen a handful of times. The V call is TRBV19, the J call TRBJ2-2; the D is unclear. The CDR3 length is 14 residues. The germline CDR1 and CDR2 sequences are LNHDA and SQIVND (reference sequence). V lost 3 bases to trimming and J lost 1 base, with 6 bases between them. This CDR3 is CASSIPRNTGELFF. The CDR3 DNA reads as TGTGCCAGTAGTATCCCCAGGAACACCGGGGAGCTGTTTTTT.